Below are 17 T cell receptor beta chains sequenced from a single sample in a study of radiotherapy plus CTLA-4 blockade in lung cancer. Sequencing was performed with immunoSEQ multiplex PCR; in TCRdb, only in-frame clones are kept and a portion is missing. The profile shows approximately 34,000 clones, 65% to 75% of them singletons. The source was peripheral blood, collected from a patient treated with radiotherapy plus ipilimumab. The receptors come from a human donor with non-small cell lung cancer who had stable disease on radiotherapy plus ipilimumab.

V gene TRBV29-1 combines with J gene TRBJ2-5, with 13 bases lining up with TRBD2. Trimming cost V 8 bases and J 4 bases; bases outside gene matches: 7. The CDR3 is 14 residues long. Germline V lookup: CDR1 SQVTM, CDR2 ANQGSEA. The CDR3 region is CSMTGLAGPETQYF. Written as DNA, the CDR3 is TGCAGCATGACGGGACTAGCGGGGCCAGAGACCCAGTACTTC.

By share, this clone ranks as medium-sized. The rearrangement joins TRBV6-5 to TRBJ2-7; unclear D gene. Germline CDR1 is MNHEY and CDR2 is SVGAGI. The CDR3 is made up of 14 amino acids. Trimming took 6 bases from V and 5 from J, leaving 17 bases between them. CDR3 residues: CASSWRPPRDEQYF. The CDR3 nucleotides read TGTGCCAGCAGCTGGAGACCTCCCCGCGACGAGCAGTACTTC.

This clone is a singleton in its sample. The V call is TRBV2, the J call TRBJ2-4, with TRBD1 identical over 9 bases. CDR3 size: 16 residues. The trim removed 4 bases at V and 0 bases at J, leaving 4 bases unmatched. The germline V gene encodes CDR1 SNHLY and CDR2 FYNNEI. CDR3 loop: CASSADRGLAKNIQYF. CDR3 sequence (DNA): TGTGCCAGCAGTGCGGACAGGGGTCTAGCCAAAAACATTCAGTACTTC.

This chain uses TRBV10-2 with TRBJ1-4, with 7 bases lining up with TRBD1. CDR1 and CDR2 (germline): WSHSY, SAAADI. Trimming took 2 bases from V and 3 from J; bases not matched to a gene: 6. The CDR3 spans 16 residues. Here the CDR3 reads CASSEPGRGANEKLFF. As DNA, the CDR3 is TGCGCCAGCAGTGAGCCGGGCAGGGGGGCTAATGAAAAACTGTTTTTT.

The rearrangement links TRBV28 to TRBJ1-2, with 8 bases that match TRBD1. The junction had 7 bases not matched to a gene; V was cut back by 7 bases and J by 0 bases. The germline gives CDR1 MDHEN, CDR2 SYDVKM. This CDR3 has 15 amino acids. The CDR3 bases are TGTGCCAGCATCCCCCAGGGGGCGGCTAACTATGGCTACACCTTC. Amino acid sequence: CASIPQGAANYGYTF.

This rearrangement joins TRBV5-1 to TRBJ1-1, with D uncertain. The length of the CDR3 is 14 residues. The germline CDR1 and CDR2 sequences are SGHRS and YFSETQ. V lost 2 bases, J lost 1 base, and 9 bases lay in between. The CDR3 DNA reads TGCGCCAGCAGCTTCTCCGGGTCGAACACTGAAGCTTTCTTT. It encodes CASSFSGSNTEAFF.

The CDR3 region is CASSLDGQGIEQYF. DNA of the CDR3: TGCGCCAGCAGCCTTGACGGACAGGGCATCGAGCAGTACTTC. The gene calls are TRBV5-1 and TRBJ2-7; 8 nucleotides match TRBD1. Germline trimming cut 4 bases from V and 6 bases from J; bases unmatched to any gene: 9. The germline CDR1 and CDR2 sequences are SGHRS and YFSETQ. This CDR3 is 14 amino acids long. Looking up the rest from reference TRBV5-1 and TRBJ2-7 gives the full variable domain: KAGVTQTPRYLIKTRGQQVTLSCSPISGHRSVSWYQQTPGQGLQFLFEYFSETQRNKGNFPGRFSGRQFSNSRSEMNVSTLELGDSALYLCASSLDGQGIEQYFGPGTRLTVT.

The rearrangement uses TRBV19 and TRBJ2-7; TRBD2 might be the D (5 bases). The CDR3 is 15 amino acids. Between the trimmed V and J ends, which lost 4 bases and 0 bases, there was a span of 13 bases. Germline-derived CDR1 and CDR2 are LNHDA and SQIVND (reference sequence). CDR3 protein: CASSRRQADSYEQYF. CDR3 coding DNA: TGTGCCAGTAGTAGGAGGCAGGCGGACTCCTACGAGCAGTACTTC.

The rearrangement links TRBV28 to TRBJ1-5, with D perhaps matching TRBD1 (6 bases). Germline V gives CDR1 MDHEN, CDR2 SYDVKM. V dropped 6 bases and J dropped 4 bases, with 7 bases sitting between them. There are 12 residues in the CDR3. CDR3 region: CASRDRNQPQHF. The CDR3 DNA is TGTGCCAGCAGGGACAGAAATCAGCCCCAGCATTTT.

This clone showed up just a few times. The CDR3 region has the DNA TGTGCCAGCAGTGAAGGTAGGGGAAGGGAACATCAGCCCCAGCATTTT. Translated, it gives CASSEGRGREHQPQHF. The chain joins TRBV6-1 to TRBJ1-5, with D perhaps TRBD1 (5 bases). Germline CDR1 MNHNS, CDR2 SASEGT. CDR3 length: 16 amino acids. Deletions cut 1 base from V and 5 bases from J, with 15 bases between.

This clone was recorded a few times. The CDR3 coding sequence is TGTGCCAGCAGCGAACGACTAGCGGGAGAAGGCGAGCAGTACTTC. It is translated as CASSERLAGEGEQYF. The chain couples TRBV9 to TRBJ2-7, with 12 bases that match TRBD2. This CDR3 region has 15 residues. J lost 6 bases, V lost 3 bases, and 7 bases had no gene match. Germline loops: CDR1 SGDLS, CDR2 YYNGEE.

Written as DNA, the CDR3 is TGCGCCAGCAGCTCTGGACTAGCGAGTTGGCAAGAGACCCAGTACTTC. Protein sequence: CASSSGLASWQETQYF. The chain uses TRBV5-1 and TRBJ2-5; 9 nucleotides align to TRBD2. After removal of 3 bases from V and 2 bases from J, the junction contained 8 bases not matched to a gene. This CDR3 comprises 16 residues. CDR1 SGHRS and CDR2 YFSETQ come from the germline V gene.

Here the CDR3 DNA reads TGTGCCAGCAGCTTAGCGGCCTACACTGAAGCTTTCTTT. Its protein is CASSLAAYTEAFF. The V call is TRBV7-2, the J call TRBJ1-1, with D hard to call. V was clipped by 0 bases and J by 3 bases, with 5 bases between them. The V gene's germline CDR1 is SGHTA and CDR2 FQGNSA. The CDR3 is 13 amino acids.

The gene calls are TRBV20-1 and TRBJ2-7; 7 bases fit TRBD1. V gave up 6 bases and J gave up 6 bases; unmatched junction bases: 5. The CDR3 covers 11 residues. Per the germline V gene, CDR1 is DFQATT and CDR2 is SNEGSKA (reference sequence). CDR3 sequence reads: CSARRGSEQYF. CDR3 DNA sequence: TGCAGTGCCCGCAGGGGGAGCGAGCAGTACTTC.

The chain employs TRBV5-1 and TRBJ2-2; D not certain. Germline CDR1 SGHRS, CDR2 YFSETQ. The CDR3 extends over 13 amino acids. Trimming stripped 6 bases from V and 5 bases from J, with 11 bases between. CDR3 DNA: TGCGCCAGCAACCCAATGGGGACCGGGGAGCTGTTTTTT. Its translation is CASNPMGTGELFF.

The rearrangement joins TRBV19 to TRBJ2-2, with a weak D call TRBD1 (7 bases). This CDR3 has 17 amino acids. Looked up from germline, CDR1 is LNHDA and CDR2 is SQIVND (reference sequence). V lost 4 bases and J lost 4, with 19 bases in between. The CDR3 coding sequence is TGTGCCAGTAGTACGAAGGAGGGGGCCCTCGCCACCGGGGAGCTGTTTTTT. Amino acids: CASSTKEGALATGELFF. The whole variable domain, filled in from reference TRBV19 and TRBJ2-2, reads DGGITQSPKYLFRKEGQNVTLSCEQNLNHDAMYWYRQDPGQGLRLIYYSQIVNDFQKGDIAEGYSVSREKKESFPLTVTSAQKNPTAFYLCASSTKEGALATGELFFGEGSRLTVL.

The gene calls are TRBV5-6 and TRBJ2-3; TRBD2 agrees at 7 bases. Trimming removed 0 bases from V and 4 bases from J; junction bases left unmatched: 5. CDR3 size: 15 residues. CDR1 is SGHDT, CDR2 YYEEEE, per germline. The chain's CDR3 is CASSLVPGGPDTQYF. CDR3 coding DNA: TGTGCCAGCAGCTTGGTCCCGGGAGGCCCAGATACGCAGTATTTT.